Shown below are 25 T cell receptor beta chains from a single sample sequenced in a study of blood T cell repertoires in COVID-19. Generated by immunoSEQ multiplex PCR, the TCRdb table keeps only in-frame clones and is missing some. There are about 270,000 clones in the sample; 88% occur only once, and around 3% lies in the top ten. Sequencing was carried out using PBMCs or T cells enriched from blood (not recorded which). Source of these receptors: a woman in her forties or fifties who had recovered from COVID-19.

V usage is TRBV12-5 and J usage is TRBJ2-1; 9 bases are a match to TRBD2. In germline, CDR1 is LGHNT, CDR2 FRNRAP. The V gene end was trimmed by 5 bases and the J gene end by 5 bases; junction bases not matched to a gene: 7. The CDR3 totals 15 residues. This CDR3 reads CASGAGTSNNNEQFF. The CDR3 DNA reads TGTGCTAGTGGTGCCGGGACTAGCAATAACAATGAGCAGTTCTTC.

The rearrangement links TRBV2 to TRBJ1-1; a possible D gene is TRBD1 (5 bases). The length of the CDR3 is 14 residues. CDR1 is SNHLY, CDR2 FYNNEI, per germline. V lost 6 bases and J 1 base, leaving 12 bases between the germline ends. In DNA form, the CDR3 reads TGTGCCAGCAGGGGGCAGACTGGGAACACTGAAGCTTTCTTT. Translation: CASRGQTGNTEAFF.

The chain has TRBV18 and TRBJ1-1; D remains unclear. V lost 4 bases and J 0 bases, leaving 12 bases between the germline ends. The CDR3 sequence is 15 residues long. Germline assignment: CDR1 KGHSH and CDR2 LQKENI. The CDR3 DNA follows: TGTGCCAGCTCACTTGGAGCCCTAATGAACACTGAAGCTTTCTTT. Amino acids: CASSLGALMNTEAFF.

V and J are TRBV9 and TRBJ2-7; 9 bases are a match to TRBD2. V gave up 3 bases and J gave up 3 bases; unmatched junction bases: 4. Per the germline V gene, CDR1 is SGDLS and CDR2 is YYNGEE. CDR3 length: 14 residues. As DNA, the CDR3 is TGTGCCAGCAGCGCGAGCGGGGGGCTCTACGAGCAGTACTTC. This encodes CASSASGGLYEQYF.

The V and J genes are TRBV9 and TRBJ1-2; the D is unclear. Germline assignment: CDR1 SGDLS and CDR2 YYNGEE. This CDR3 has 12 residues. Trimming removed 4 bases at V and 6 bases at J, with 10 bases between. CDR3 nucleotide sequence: TGTGCCAGCAGCCGCGGGGTGGATGGCTACACCTTC. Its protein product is CASSRGVDGYTF.

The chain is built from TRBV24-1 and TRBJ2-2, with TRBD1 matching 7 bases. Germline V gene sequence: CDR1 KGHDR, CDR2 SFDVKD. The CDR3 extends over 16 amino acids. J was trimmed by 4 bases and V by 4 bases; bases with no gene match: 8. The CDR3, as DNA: TGTGCCACCAGTGACGATCGACAGGGATTCACCGGGGAGCTGTTTTTT. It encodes CATSDDRQGFTGELFF.

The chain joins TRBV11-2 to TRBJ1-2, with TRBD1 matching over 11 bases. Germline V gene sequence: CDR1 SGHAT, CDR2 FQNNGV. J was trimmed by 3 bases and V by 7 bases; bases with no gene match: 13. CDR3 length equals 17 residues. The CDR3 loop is CASTIRAGQGAYYGYTF. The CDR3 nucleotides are TGTGCCAGCACTATAAGGGCCGGACAGGGGGCCTACTATGGCTACACCTTC. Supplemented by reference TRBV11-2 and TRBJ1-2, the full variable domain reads EAGVAQSPRYKIIEKRQSVAFWCNPISGHATLYWYQQILGQGPKLLIQFQNNGVVDDSQLPKDRFSAERLKGVDSTLKIQPAKLEDSAVYLCASTIRAGQGAYYGYTFGSGTRLTVV.

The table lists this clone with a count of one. The DNA for the CDR3 is TGTGCCAGCAGCTTGGGAGGCGGGAGGGCCGGAGGGGAGCTGTTTTTT. Translating gives CASSLGGGRAGGELFF. This chain links TRBV5-4 with TRBJ2-2, with 9 bases fitting TRBD2. V trimming: 0 bases; J trimming: 8 bases; junction bases outside the gene matches: 8. In germline, CDR1 is SGHNT, CDR2 YYREEE (reference sequence). The CDR3 has 16 residues.

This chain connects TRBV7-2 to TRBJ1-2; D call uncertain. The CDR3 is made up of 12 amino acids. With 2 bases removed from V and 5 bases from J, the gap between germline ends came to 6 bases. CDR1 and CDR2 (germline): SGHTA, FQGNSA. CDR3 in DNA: TGTGCCAGCAGCTTAAGGAGTTATGGCTACACCTTC. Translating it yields CASSLRSYGYTF. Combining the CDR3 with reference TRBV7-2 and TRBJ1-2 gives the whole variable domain GAGVSQSPSNKVTEKGKDVELRCDPISGHTALYWYRQSLGQGLEFLIYFQGNSAPDKSGLPSDRFSAERTGGSVSTLTIQRTQQEDSAVYLCASSLRSYGYTFGSGTRLTVV.

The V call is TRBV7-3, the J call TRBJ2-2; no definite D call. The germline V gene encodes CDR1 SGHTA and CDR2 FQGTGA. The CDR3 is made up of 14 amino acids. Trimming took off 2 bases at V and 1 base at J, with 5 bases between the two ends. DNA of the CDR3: TGTGCCAGCAGCTTAGTAGAGAACACCGGGGAGCTGTTTTTT. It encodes CASSLVENTGELFF.

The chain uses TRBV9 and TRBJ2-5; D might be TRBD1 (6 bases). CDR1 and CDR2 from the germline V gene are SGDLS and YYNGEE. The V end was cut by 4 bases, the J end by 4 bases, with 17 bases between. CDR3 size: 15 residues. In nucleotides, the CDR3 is TGTGCCAGCAGCAAAAGAGGTGAAGGGGGAGAGACCCAGTACTTC. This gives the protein CASSKRGEGGETQYF. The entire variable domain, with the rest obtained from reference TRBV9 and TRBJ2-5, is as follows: DSGVTQTPKHLITATGQRVTLRCSPRSGDLSVYWYQQSLDQGLQFLIQYYNGEERAKGNILERFSAQQFPDLHSELNLSSLELGDSALYFCASSKRGEGGETQYFGPGTRLLVL.

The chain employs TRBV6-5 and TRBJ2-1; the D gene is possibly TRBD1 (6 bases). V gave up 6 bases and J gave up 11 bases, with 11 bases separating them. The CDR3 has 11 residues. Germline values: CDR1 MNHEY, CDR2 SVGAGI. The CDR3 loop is CASRAGAQQFF. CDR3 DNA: TGTGCCAGCAGAGCAGGGGCCCAGCAGTTCTTC.

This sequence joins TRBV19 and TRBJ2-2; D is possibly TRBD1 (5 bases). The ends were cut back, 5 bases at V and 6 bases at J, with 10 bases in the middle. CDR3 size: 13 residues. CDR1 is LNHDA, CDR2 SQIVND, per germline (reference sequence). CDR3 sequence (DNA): TGTGCCAGTAGTCCCGGACATCCCGGGGAGCTGTTTTTT. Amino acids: CASSPGHPGELFF.

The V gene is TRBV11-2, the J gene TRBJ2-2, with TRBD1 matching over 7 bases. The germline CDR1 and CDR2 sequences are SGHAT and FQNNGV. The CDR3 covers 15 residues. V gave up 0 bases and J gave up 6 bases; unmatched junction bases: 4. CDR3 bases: TGTGCCAGCAGCTTAGACGACAGGGATGCCGGGGAGCTGTTTTTT. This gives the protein CASSLDDRDAGELFF.

CDR3 residues: CASSGRQTGNQPQHF. The CDR3 region has the DNA TGTGCCAGCAGCGGACGACAGACAGGCAATCAGCCCCAGCATTTT. The V and J genes are TRBV7-8 and TRBJ1-5, with D perhaps TRBD1 (5 bases). CDR3 size: 15 residues. CDR1 SGHVS and CDR2 FQNEAQ come from the germline V gene. V dropped 5 bases and J dropped 2 bases, with 13 bases sitting between them. The whole variable domain, filled in from reference TRBV7-8 and TRBJ1-5, reads GAGVSQSPRYKVAKRGQDVALRCDPISGHVSLFWYQQALGQGPEFLTYFQNEAQLDKSGLPSDRFFAERPEGSVSTLKIQRTQQEDSAVYLCASSGRQTGNQPQHFGDGTRLSIL.

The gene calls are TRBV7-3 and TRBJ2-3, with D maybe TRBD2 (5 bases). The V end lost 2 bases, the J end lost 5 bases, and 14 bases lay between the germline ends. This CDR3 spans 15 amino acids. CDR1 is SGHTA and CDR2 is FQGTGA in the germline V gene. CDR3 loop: CASSLGSGILDTQYF. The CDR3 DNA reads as TGTGCCAGCAGCTTAGGGTCGGGGATACTAGATACGCAGTATTTT.

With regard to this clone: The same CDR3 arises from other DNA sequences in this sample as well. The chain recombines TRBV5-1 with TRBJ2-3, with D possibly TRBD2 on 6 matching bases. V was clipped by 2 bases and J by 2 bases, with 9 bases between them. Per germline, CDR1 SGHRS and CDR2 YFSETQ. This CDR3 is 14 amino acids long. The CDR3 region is CASSLGGNTDTQYF. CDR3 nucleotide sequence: TGCGCCAGCAGCTTAGGCGGGAACACAGATACGCAGTATTTT. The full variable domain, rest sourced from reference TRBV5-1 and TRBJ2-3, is KAGVTQTPRYLIKTRGQQVTLSCSPISGHRSVSWYQQTPGQGLQFLFEYFSETQRNKGNFPGRFSGRQFSNSRSEMNVSTLELGDSALYLCASSLGGNTDTQYFGPGTRLTVL.

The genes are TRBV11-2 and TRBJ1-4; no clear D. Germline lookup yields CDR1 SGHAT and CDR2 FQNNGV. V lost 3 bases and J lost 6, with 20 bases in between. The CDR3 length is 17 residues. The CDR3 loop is CASSFGKRGRWDEKLFF. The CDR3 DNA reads TGTGCCAGCAGCTTCGGCAAGCGAGGGAGGTGGGATGAAAAACTGTTTTTT.

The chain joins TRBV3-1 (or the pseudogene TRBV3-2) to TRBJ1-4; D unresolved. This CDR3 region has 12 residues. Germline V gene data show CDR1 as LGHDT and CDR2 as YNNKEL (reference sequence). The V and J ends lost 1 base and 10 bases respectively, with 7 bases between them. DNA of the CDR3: TGTGCCAGCAGCCAAGCAGAGGGAAAACTGTTTTTT. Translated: CASSQAEGKLFF.

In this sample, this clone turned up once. In DNA form, the CDR3 reads TGTGCCAGTAGTTCGCGACTAGCGGGGCTCACAGATACGCAGTATTTT. This codes for CASSSRLAGLTDTQYF. This chain connects TRBV19 to TRBJ2-3; 11 nucleotides agree with TRBD2. The CDR3 covers 16 residues. Germline CDR1 is LNHDA and CDR2 is SQIVND (reference sequence). J gave up 2 bases and V 5 bases, and 6 bases lay outside the gene matches.

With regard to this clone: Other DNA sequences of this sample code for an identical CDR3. CDR3 loop: CASSLEGTSGTYEQYF. The CDR3 bases are TGTGCCAGCAGCTTAGAAGGGACTAGCGGTACCTACGAGCAGTACTTC. The chain is built from TRBV7-2 and TRBJ2-7, with TRBD2 identical over 11 bases. The CDR3 runs 16 residues. CDR1 is SGHTA, CDR2 FQGNSA, per germline. Trimming removed 1 base from V and 2 bases from J; junction bases left unmatched: 4.

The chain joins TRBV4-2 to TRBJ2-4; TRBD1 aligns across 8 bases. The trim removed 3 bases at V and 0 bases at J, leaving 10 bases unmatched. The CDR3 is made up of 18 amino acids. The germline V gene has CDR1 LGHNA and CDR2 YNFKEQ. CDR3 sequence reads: CASSQAQGAGAAKNIQYF. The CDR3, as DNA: TGTGCCAGCAGCCAGGCTCAGGGGGCCGGGGCAGCCAAAAACATTCAGTACTTC.

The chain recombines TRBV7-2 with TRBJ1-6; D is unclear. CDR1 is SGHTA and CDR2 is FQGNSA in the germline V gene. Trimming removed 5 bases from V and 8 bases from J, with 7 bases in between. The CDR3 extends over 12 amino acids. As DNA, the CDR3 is TGTGCCAGCAGCCCGACTTATTCACCCCTCCACTTT. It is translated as CASSPTYSPLHF.

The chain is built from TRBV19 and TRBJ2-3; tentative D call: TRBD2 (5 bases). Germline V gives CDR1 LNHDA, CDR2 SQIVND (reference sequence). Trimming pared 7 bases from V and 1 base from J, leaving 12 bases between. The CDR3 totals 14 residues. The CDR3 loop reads CASTPGWGTDTQYF. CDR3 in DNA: TGTGCCAGTACCCCGGGGTGGGGCACAGATACGCAGTATTTT.

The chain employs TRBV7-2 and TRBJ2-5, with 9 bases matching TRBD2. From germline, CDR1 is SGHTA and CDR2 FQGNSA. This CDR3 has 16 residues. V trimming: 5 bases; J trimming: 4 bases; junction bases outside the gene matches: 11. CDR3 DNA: TGTGCCAGCAGCCAGCAAAGGGGACTAGCAAGAGAGACCCAGTACTTC. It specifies CASSQQRGLARETQYF.